The 30 T cell receptor beta chains listed next were all sequenced from one sample in a study of Ad26.COV2.S vaccination and SARS-CoV-2 variants. TCRdb's table, derived via immunoSEQ multiplex PCR, lists solely in-frame clones and lacks some. The sample includes around 400,000 clones, 80% to 90% of them seen just once. Stated treatment: roughly 20 received Ad26.COV2.S at low or high dose, single or two shots; 5 received placebo; per-sample allocation not given. All samples were drawn on day 63, counting from the first vaccine or placebo injection. The sample was peripheral blood, taken in a trial of Ad26.COV2.S vaccine versus placebo. These receptors came from a person between 18 and 65 years old who received the Ad26.COV2.S COVID-19 vaccine or a placebo.

This clone showed up just once. The J gene is TRBJ2-5, the V gene TRBV5-1, with 10 bases fitting TRBD2. Per germline, CDR1 SGHRS and CDR2 YFSETQ. The CDR3 spans 19 residues. With 2 bases clipped from V and 5 bases from J, the junction kept 18 bases outside the gene matches. For the CDR3, the DNA is TGCGCCAGCAGCTTACGGAGTGGGGCTAGCGGGGGCCGGGGGGAGACCCAGTACTTC. This gives the protein CASSLRSGASGGRGETQYF.

The chain has TRBV29-1 and TRBJ1-2; D gene unclear. V was pared by 3 bases and J by 5 bases, with 13 bases between. CDR1 SQVTM and CDR2 ANQGSEA come from the germline V gene. The length of the CDR3 is 13 residues. CDR3 sequence: CSVETTSGYGYTF. CDR3 nucleotides: TGCAGCGTTGAGACCACCTCTGGGTATGGCTACACCTTC. The complete variable domain, with remaining parts taken from reference TRBV29-1 and TRBJ1-2, reads SAVISQKPSRDICQRGTSLTIQCQVDSQVTMMFWYRQQPGQSLTLIATANQGSEATYESGFVIDKFPISRPNLTFSTLTVSNMSPEDSSIYLCSVETTSGYGYTFGSGTRLTVV.

CDR3 amino acids: CASSYGTANTEAFF. CDR3 nucleotide sequence: TGCGCCAGCAGCTACGGGACAGCGAACACTGAAGCTTTCTTT. This chain uses TRBV4-3 with TRBJ1-1; 7 bases are shared with TRBD1. The CDR3 is made up of 14 amino acids. V shed 5 bases and J 1 base; nucleotides not matched to a gene: 4. CDR1 LGHNA and CDR2 YSLEER come from the germline V gene.

The V gene is TRBV19, the J gene TRBJ1-2; D ambiguous. Germline-derived CDR1 and CDR2 are LNHDA and SQIVND (reference sequence). Trimming removed 7 bases from V and 4 bases from J, with 13 bases in between. The length of the CDR3 is 13 residues. Here the CDR3 DNA reads TGTGCCAGTACCCCCGGTTTCCCCTATGGCTACACCTTC. This sequence encodes CASTPGFPYGYTF.

This sequence joins TRBV7-3 and TRBJ1-1; tentative D call: TRBD1 (6 bases). The germline V gene encodes CDR1 SGHTA and CDR2 FQGTGA. The V and J ends lost 0 bases and 7 bases respectively, with 15 bases between them. The CDR3 totals 15 residues. CDR3 region: CASSLTGGPDYEAFF. CDR3 DNA: TGTGCCAGCAGCTTAACGGGGGGCCCAGATTATGAAGCTTTCTTT. Using reference TRBV7-3 and TRBJ1-1 for the parts outside the CDR3, the full variable domain is GAGVSQTPSNKVTEKGKYVELRCDPISGHTALYWYRQSLGQGPEFLIYFQGTGAADDSGLPNDRFFAVRPEGSVSTLKIQRTERGDSAVYLCASSLTGGPDYEAFFGQGTRLTVV.

V gene TRBV11-2 combines with J gene TRBJ2-3, with D hard to call. V lost 8 bases and J 0 bases, leaving 9 bases between the germline ends. CDR1 and CDR2 (germline): SGHAT, FQNNGV. The CDR3 loop spans 13 amino acids. The CDR3 protein is CASWGPSTDTQYF. Written as DNA, the CDR3 is TGTGCCAGCTGGGGTCCTAGCACAGATACGCAGTATTTT.

The chain recombines TRBV7-9 with TRBJ1-2, with D hard to call. The CDR3 runs 12 residues. CDR1 and CDR2 (germline): SEHNR, FQNEAQ (reference sequence). V was pared by 5 bases and J by 2 bases, with 6 bases between. DNA for the CDR3: TGTGCCAGCAGCCTACCCAACTATGGCTACACCTTC. Protein: CASSLPNYGYTF.

This clone occurred a few times. The CDR3 region has the DNA TGTGCCAGCAGTTTCGGGACAGTCAACTACGAGCAGTACTTC. This encodes CASSFGTVNYEQYF. The rearrangement uses TRBV27 and TRBJ2-7, with 7 bases matching TRBD1. CDR1 MNHEY and CDR2 SMNVEV come from the germline V gene (reference sequence). The CDR3 loop spans 14 amino acids. J was trimmed by 3 bases and V by 3 bases; bases with no gene match: 5.

CDR3: CAISLQGAQPQHF. In DNA, the CDR3 is TGTGCCATCTCCCTCCAGGGGGCTCAGCCCCAGCATTTT. The chain carries TRBV19 and TRBJ1-5, with TRBD1 matching over 8 bases. Germline CDR1 and CDR2: LNHDA and SQIVND (reference sequence). The junction had 8 bases not matched to a gene; V was cut back by 10 bases and J by 6 bases. The CDR3 consists of 13 residues.

The chain is built from TRBV7-2 and TRBJ1-3; 7 bases agree with TRBD1. Trimming removed 3 bases from V and 4 bases from J; junction bases left unmatched: 9. CDR3 size: 16 residues. Germline V gene lookup returns CDR1 SGHTA and CDR2 FQGNSA. The CDR3 spells CASSFRQGRGGNTIYF. The CDR3 nucleotides are TGTGCCAGCAGCTTTAGACAGGGACGGGGCGGAAACACCATATATTTT.

The chain joins TRBV28 to TRBJ1-6; the D gene is possibly TRBD1 (6 bases). Trimming pared 6 bases from V and 7 bases from J, leaving 22 bases between. CDR1 is MDHEN and CDR2 is SYDVKM in the germline V gene. The CDR3 loop spans 17 amino acids. The CDR3, as DNA: TGTGCCAGCAGCATAACTTACTTTACAGGGCGAAATTCACCCCTCCACTTT. It specifies CASSITYFTGRNSPLHF.

This sequence joins TRBV4-1 and TRBJ2-7; the D is unclear. CDR1 is MGHRA, CDR2 YSYEKL, per germline. The CDR3 has 15 amino acids. The V end was cut by 4 bases, the J end by 7 bases, with 20 bases between. The DNA of the CDR3 is TGCGCCAGCAGCCCAACGCCCGGGCTCCTGCGGGAGCAGTACTTC. This sequence encodes CASSPTPGLLREQYF.

This rearrangement joins TRBV3-1 (or the pseudogene TRBV3-2) to TRBJ1-1; D is unresolved. The CDR3 sequence is 12 residues long. Per the germline V gene, CDR1 is LGHDT and CDR2 is YNNKEL (reference sequence). Deletions cut 3 bases from V and 0 bases from J, with 2 bases between. This CDR3 is CASSQVNTEAFF. CDR3 DNA: TGTGCCAGCAGCCAGGTGAACACTGAAGCTTTCTTT.

V is TRBV11-2 and J is TRBJ1-2; maybe TRBD1 (6 bases). Germline V gene data show CDR1 as SGHAT and CDR2 as FQNNGV. V gave up 0 bases and J gave up 3 bases, with 17 bases separating them. The CDR3 covers 17 residues. The CDR3 nucleotides are TGTGCCAGCAGCTTAGATCCTGCGGGGGGGCATCACTATGGCTACACCTTC. Translation gives CASSLDPAGGHHYGYTF.

The CDR3 is CASSPDRRGYTF. Written as DNA, the CDR3 is TGTGCCAGCAGTCCTGACAGGCGCGGCTACACCTTC. The chain employs TRBV27 and TRBJ1-2, with D perhaps TRBD1 (6 bases). CDR1 is MNHEY and CDR2 is SMNVEV in the germline V gene (reference sequence). Trimming took 5 bases from V and 8 from J, leaving 12 bases between them. The CDR3 length is 12 residues.

V is TRBV3-1 (or the pseudogene TRBV3-2) and J is TRBJ1-1, with D unresolved. Looked up from germline, CDR1 is LGHDT and CDR2 is YNNKEL (reference sequence). V lost 0 bases, J lost 7 bases, and 12 bases lay in between. The CDR3 has 14 residues. CDR3 nucleotide sequence: TGTGCCAGCAGCCAAGATTATCGAGGAGTTGAAGCTTTCTTT. This gives the protein CASSQDYRGVEAFF.

The rearrangement links TRBV2 to TRBJ2-1, with a weak D call TRBD2 (6 bases). CDR1 SNHLY and CDR2 FYNNEI come from the germline V gene. CDR3 length: 13 amino acids. Trimming took off 2 bases at V and 7 bases at J, with 9 bases between the two ends. The CDR3 DNA follows: TGTGCCAGCAGTGAATCGGACTATAATGAGCAGTTCTTC. Its protein product is CASSESDYNEQFF. Using reference TRBV2 and TRBJ2-1 for the parts outside the CDR3, the full variable domain is EPEVTQTPSHQVTQMGQEVILRCVPISNHLYFYWYRQILGQKVEFLVSFYNNEISEKSEIFDDQFSVERPDGSNFTLKIRSTKLEDSAMYFCASSESDYNEQFFGPGTRLTVL.

CDR3 sequence: CASSPRGASTDTQYF. DNA for the CDR3: TGTGCCAGCTCCCCCCGGGGGGCTAGCACAGATACGCAGTATTTT. The V and J genes are TRBV18 and TRBJ2-3, with TRBD2 as a possible D gene (7 bases). In germline, CDR1 is KGHSH, CDR2 LQKENI. V was shortened by 6 bases and J by 0 bases, with 13 bases between the two germline ends. This CDR3 is built from 15 residues. The full variable domain, its missing parts supplied by reference TRBV18 and TRBJ2-3, is NAGVMQNPRHLVRRRGQEARLRCSPMKGHSHVYWYRQLPEEGLKFMVYLQKENIIDESGMPKERFSAEFPKEGPSILRIQQVVRGDSAAYFCASSPRGASTDTQYFGPGTRLTVL.

V usage is TRBV15 and J usage is TRBJ2-2; D is ambiguous. CDR1 and CDR2 from the germline V gene are LNHNV and YYDKDF (reference sequence). V dropped 4 bases and J dropped 0 bases, with 6 bases sitting between them. CDR3 length equals 14 residues. The CDR3 spells CATSKHSNTGELFF. CDR3 nucleotides: TGTGCCACCAGCAAACACTCGAACACCGGGGAGCTGTTTTTT.

The V call is TRBV5-6, the J call TRBJ1-1; D uncertain. V was trimmed by 0 bases and J by 0 bases, leaving 9 bases between them. The CDR3 spans 15 residues. Germline V gene lookup returns CDR1 SGHDT and CDR2 YYEEEE. The CDR3 sequence: CASSLGRLMNTEAFF. The CDR3 coding sequence is TGTGCCAGCAGCTTGGGACGCCTTATGAACACTGAAGCTTTCTTT.

This sequence joins TRBV19 and TRBJ1-2, with 11 bases aligning to TRBD1. Germline CDR1 and CDR2: LNHDA and SQIVND (reference sequence). V trimming: 6 bases; J trimming: 4 bases; junction bases outside the gene matches: 10. The CDR3 is made up of 16 amino acids. The CDR3 nucleotides are TGTGCCAGTAGGCCGGACAGGGGGCGCTTGAGCTATGGCTACACCTTC. Amino acids: CASRPDRGRLSYGYTF.

The chain joins TRBV4-3 to TRBJ2-7, with 7 bases lining up with TRBD1. Germline V lookup: CDR1 LGHNA, CDR2 YSLEER. This CDR3 region has 15 residues. V trimming: 0 bases; J trimming: 2 bases; junction bases outside the gene matches: 4. Here the CDR3 reads CASSQDRTGTYEQYF. The DNA of the CDR3 is TGCGCCAGCAGCCAAGATAGGACAGGAACCTACGAGCAGTACTTC.

V is TRBV6-5 and J is TRBJ2-7, with 9 nucleotides matching TRBD2. CDR1 and CDR2 (germline): MNHEY, SVGAGI. V lost 5 bases to trimming and J lost 2 bases; unmatched junction nucleotides: 4. The CDR3 has 14 amino acids. The CDR3 is CASSISGGTYEQYF. CDR3 nucleotide sequence: TGTGCCAGCAGTATTAGCGGGGGAACCTACGAGCAGTACTTC.

This clone was seen only once. The chain is built from TRBV5-4 and TRBJ2-1; TRBD2 aligns across 10 bases. Germline values: CDR1 SGHNT, CDR2 YYREEE (reference sequence). Trimming at V came to 0 bases and at J to 4 bases, leaving 7 bases not matched to a gene. This CDR3 region has 17 residues. CDR3 sequence reads: CASSLGVAGGHYNEQFF. The CDR3 DNA follows: TGTGCCAGCAGCTTGGGGGTAGCGGGGGGCCATTACAATGAGCAGTTCTTC.

The chain combines TRBV6-6 with TRBJ1-1; D is unresolved. The CDR3 covers 12 residues. Trimming left V 8 bases short and J 11 bases short, with 18 bases between. Germline V CDR1 and CDR2: MNHNY, SVGAGI (reference sequence). CDR3 protein: CASCLSPGRAFF. The CDR3 DNA is TGTGCCAGCTGCCTAAGTCCCGGACGGGCTTTCTTT.

The V call is TRBV18, the J call TRBJ1-1, with 9 bases lining up with TRBD1. V lost 3 bases and J lost 5; bases outside the gene matches: 7. The CDR3 is made up of 15 amino acids. CDR1 is KGHSH, CDR2 LQKENI, per germline. CDR3 residues: CASSPPRQGGTEAFF. The CDR3 DNA reads as TGTGCCAGCTCACCTCCGAGACAGGGGGGTACTGAAGCTTTCTTT.

This clone was recorded a few times. The chain couples TRBV7-9 to TRBJ1-1, with D unclear. This CDR3 region has 15 residues. Trimming removed 3 bases at V and 4 bases at J, with 15 bases between. From germline, CDR1 is SEHNR and CDR2 FQNEAQ (reference sequence). The DNA for the CDR3 is TGTGCCAGCAGCTTGTTTGAGGGCACGGTCACTGAAGCTTTCTTT. Translating it yields CASSLFEGTVTEAFF.

This chain links TRBV25-1 with TRBJ1-2; TRBD1 is a possible D gene (5 bases). The CDR3 contains 15 residues. The V end lost 1 base, the J end lost 7 bases, and 16 bases lay between the germline ends. Germline V gene sequence: CDR1 MGHDK, CDR2 SYGVNS. The chain's CDR3 is CASSEFRGDWSGYTF. The CDR3 DNA is TGTGCCAGCAGTGAATTCCGGGGGGATTGGAGTGGCTACACCTTC.

The chain employs TRBV27 and TRBJ1-6; 8 bases map to TRBD1. The V and J ends lost 2 bases and 7 bases, in that order; junction bases with no gene match: 4. CDR1 and CDR2 from the germline V gene are MNHEY and SMNVEV (reference sequence). This CDR3 spans 15 amino acids. For the CDR3, the DNA is TGTGCCAGCAGTTTAGCAGGGGGCGTCAATTCACCCCTCCACTTT. Its translation: CASSLAGGVNSPLHF.

CDR3 in amino acids: CASTREAFNEQFF. The CDR3 DNA reads TGCGCCAGCACTCGGGAGGCCTTTAATGAGCAGTTCTTC. This chain uses TRBV5-1 with TRBJ2-1; 7 bases agree with TRBD2. Germline-derived CDR1 and CDR2 are SGHRS and YFSETQ. The junction had 7 bases not matched to a gene; V was cut back by 6 bases and J by 7 bases. The CDR3 has 13 residues.